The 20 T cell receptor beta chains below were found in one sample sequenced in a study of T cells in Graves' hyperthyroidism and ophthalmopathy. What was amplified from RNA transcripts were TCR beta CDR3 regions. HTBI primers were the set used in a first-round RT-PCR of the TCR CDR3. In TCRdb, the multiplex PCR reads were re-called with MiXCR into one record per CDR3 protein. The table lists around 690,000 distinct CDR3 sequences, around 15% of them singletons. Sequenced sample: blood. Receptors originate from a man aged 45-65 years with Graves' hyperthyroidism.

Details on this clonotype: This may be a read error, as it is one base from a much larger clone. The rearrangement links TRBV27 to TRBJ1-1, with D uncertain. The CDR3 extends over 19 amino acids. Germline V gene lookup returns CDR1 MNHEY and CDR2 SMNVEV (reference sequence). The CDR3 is CASSLRSVGSYYLNTEALF. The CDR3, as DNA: TGTGCCAGCAGTTTAAGGAGTGTAGGGTCCTACTATCTGAACACTGAAGCTCTCTTT.

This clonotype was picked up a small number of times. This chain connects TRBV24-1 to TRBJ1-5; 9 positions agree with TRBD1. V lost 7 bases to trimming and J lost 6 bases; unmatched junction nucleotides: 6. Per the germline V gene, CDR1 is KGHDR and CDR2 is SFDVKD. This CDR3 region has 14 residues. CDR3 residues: CATSSTGGGQPQHF. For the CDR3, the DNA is TGTGCCACCAGCTCCACAGGGGGCGGTCAGCCCCAGCATTTT.

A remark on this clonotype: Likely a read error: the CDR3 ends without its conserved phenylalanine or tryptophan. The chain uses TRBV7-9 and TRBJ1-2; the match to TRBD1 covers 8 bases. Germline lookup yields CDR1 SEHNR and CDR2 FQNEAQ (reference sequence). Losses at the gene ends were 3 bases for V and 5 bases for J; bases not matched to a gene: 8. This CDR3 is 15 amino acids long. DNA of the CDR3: TGTGCCAGCAGCTTGATGGACAGGGCCTTATATGGCTACACCCTC. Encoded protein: CASSLMDRALYGYTL.

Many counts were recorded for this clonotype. CDR3 coding DNA: TGTGCCAGCAGTTTAGGGACACAGAAACATCAGCCCCAGCATTTT. Translating gives CASSLGTQKHQPQHF. The gene calls are TRBV6-1 and TRBJ1-5, with D maybe TRBD1 (6 bases). Germline V gene lookup returns CDR1 MNHNS and CDR2 SASEGT. There are 15 residues in the CDR3. The ends were cut back, 5 bases at V and 5 bases at J, with 16 bases in the middle.

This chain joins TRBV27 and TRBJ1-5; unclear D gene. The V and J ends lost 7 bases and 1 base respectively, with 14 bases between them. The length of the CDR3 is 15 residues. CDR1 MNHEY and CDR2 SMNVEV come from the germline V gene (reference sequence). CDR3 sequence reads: CASTTVGGSNQPQHF. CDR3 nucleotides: TGTGCCAGCACTACGGTGGGTGGAAGCAATCAGCCCCAGCATTTT.

CDR3 in amino acids: CASSPGQGVRSYGYTF. The CDR3 bases are TGTGCCAGCAGCCCGGGACAGGGGGTTCGTTCATATGGCTACACCTTC. V is TRBV6-2 or TRBV6-3 and J is TRBJ1-2, with 11 positions matching TRBD1. This CDR3 is 16 amino acids long. Per germline, CDR1 MNHEY and CDR2 SVGEGT. V lost 6 bases and J lost 5; bases outside the gene matches: 11.

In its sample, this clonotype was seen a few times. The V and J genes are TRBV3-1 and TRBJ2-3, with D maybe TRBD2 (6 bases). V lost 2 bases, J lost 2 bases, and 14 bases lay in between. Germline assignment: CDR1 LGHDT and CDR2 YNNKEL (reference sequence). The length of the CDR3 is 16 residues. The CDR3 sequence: CASSQPGVGDTDTQYF. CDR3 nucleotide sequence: TGTGCCAGCAGCCAACCGGGGGTCGGGGACACAGATACGCAGTATTTT.

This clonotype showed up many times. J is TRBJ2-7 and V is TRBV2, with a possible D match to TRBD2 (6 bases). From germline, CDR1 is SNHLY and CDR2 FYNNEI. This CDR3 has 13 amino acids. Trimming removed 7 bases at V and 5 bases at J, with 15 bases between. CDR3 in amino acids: CASITGEGDEQYF. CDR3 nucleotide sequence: TGTGCCAGCATAACGGGAGAAGGCGACGAGCAGTACTTC. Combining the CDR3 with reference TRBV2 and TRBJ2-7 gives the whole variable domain EPEVTQTPSHQVTQMGQEVILRCVPISNHLYFYWYRQILGQKVEFLVSFYNNEISEKSEIFDDQFSVERPDGSNFTLKIRSTKLEDSAMYFCASITGEGDEQYFGPGTRLTVT.

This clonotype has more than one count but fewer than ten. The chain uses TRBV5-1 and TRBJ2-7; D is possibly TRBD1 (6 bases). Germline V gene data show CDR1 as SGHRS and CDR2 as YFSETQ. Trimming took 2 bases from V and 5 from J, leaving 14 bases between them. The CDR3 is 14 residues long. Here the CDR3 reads CASSFGTGWDEQYF. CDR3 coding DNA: TGCGCCAGCAGCTTTGGAACAGGGTGGGACGAGCAGTACTTC. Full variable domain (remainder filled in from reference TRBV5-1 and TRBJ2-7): KAGVTQTPRYLIKTRGQQVTLSCSPISGHRSVSWYQQTPGQGLQFLFEYFSETQRNKGNFPGRFSGRQFSNSRSEMNVSTLELGDSALYLCASSFGTGWDEQYFGPGTRLTVT.

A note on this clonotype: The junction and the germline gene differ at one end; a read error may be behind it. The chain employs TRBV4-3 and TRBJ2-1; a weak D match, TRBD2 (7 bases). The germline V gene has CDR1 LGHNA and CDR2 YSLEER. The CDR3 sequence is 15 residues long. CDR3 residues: CANSQGGAGRNEQFF. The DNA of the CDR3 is TGCGCCAACAGCCAAGGGGGGGCAGGGAGGAATGAGCAGTTCTTC.

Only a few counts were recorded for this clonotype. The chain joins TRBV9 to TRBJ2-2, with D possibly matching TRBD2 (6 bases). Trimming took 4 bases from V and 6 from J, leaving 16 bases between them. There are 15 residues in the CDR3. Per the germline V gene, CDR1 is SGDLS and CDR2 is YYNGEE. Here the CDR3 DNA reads TGTGCCAGCAGCCTAACCTGGACGGGAGCCGGGGAGCTGTTTTTT. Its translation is CASSLTWTGAGELFF.

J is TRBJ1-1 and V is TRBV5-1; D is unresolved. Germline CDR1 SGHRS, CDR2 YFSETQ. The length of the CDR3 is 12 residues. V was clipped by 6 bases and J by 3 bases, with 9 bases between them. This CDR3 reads CASTGPDTEAFF. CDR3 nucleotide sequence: TGCGCCAGCACCGGACCTGACACTGAAGCTTTCTTT.

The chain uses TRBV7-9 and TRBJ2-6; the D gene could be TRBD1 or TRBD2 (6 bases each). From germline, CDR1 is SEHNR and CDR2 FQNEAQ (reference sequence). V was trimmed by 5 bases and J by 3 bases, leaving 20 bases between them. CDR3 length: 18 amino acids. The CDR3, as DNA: TGTGCCAGCAGCAACCCAAGGGGGGTCGGGAATGGGGCCAACGTCCTGACTTTC. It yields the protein CASSNPRGVGNGANVLTF.

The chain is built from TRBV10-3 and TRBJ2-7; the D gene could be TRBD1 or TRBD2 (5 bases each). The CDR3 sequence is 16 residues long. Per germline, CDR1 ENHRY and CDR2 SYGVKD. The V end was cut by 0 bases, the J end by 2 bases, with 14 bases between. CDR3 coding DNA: TGTGCCATCAGTGAGTCGGAGGACTGGGGCCCCTACGAGCAGTACTTC. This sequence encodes CAISESEDWGPYEQYF.

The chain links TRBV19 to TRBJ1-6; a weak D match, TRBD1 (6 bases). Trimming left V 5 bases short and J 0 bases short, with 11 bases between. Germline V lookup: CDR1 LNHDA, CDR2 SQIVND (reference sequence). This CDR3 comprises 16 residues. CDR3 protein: CASSDRRSSYNSPLHF. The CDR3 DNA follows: TGTGCCAGTAGTGACAGGCGGAGCTCCTATAATTCACCCCTCCACTTT. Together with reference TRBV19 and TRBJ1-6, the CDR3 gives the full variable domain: DGGITQSPKYLFRKEGQNVTLSCEQNLNHDAMYWYRQDPGQGLRLIYYSQIVNDFQKGDIAEGYSVSREKKESFPLTVTSAQKNPTAFYLCASSDRRSSYNSPLHFGNGTRLTVT.

The CDR3 nucleotides are TGTGCCAGTAGTTATACTAGCGGCGACTCCTACGAGCAGTACTTC. Its protein is CASSYTSGDSYEQYF. J is TRBJ2-7 and V is TRBV19; 8 bases match TRBD2. Germline assignment: CDR1 LNHDA and CDR2 SQIVND (reference sequence). The CDR3 contains 15 residues. Trimming at V came to 5 bases and at J to 0 bases, leaving 6 bases not matched to a gene.

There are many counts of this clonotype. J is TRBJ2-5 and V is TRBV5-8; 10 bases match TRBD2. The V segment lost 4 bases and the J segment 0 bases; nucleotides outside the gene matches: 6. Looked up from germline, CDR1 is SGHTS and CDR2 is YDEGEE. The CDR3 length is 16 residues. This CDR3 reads CASSRVGLAYQETQYF. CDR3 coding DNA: TGTGCCAGCAGCAGGGTGGGACTAGCGTACCAAGAGACCCAGTACTTC.

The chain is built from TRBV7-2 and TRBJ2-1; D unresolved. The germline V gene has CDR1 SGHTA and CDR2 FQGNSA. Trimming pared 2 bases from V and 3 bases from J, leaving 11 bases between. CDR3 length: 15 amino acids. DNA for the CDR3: TGTGCCAGCAGCTTATTGCGGTCAGACTACAATGAGCAGTTCTTC. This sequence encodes CASSLLRSDYNEQFF.

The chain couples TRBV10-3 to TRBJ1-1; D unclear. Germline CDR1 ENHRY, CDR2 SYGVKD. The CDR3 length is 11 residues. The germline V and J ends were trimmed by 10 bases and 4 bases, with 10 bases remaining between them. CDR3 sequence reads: CATVGSTEAFF. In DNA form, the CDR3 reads TGTGCCACCGTGGGGAGCACTGAAGCTTTCTTT.

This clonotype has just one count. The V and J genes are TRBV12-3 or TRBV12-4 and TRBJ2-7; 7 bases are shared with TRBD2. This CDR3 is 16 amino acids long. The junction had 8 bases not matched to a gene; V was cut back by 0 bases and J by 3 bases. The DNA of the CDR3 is TGTGCCAGCAGTTTAGCAGAATCGGGAGGATTCTACGAGCAGTACTTC. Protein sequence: CASSLAESGGFYEQYF.